Below are 9 T cell receptor beta chains sequenced from a single sample in a study of T cell responses to AZD1222 COVID-19 vaccine. Generated by immunoSEQ multiplex PCR, the TCRdb table keeps only in-frame clones and is missing some. The sample includes some 100,000 clones, 87% of them seen just once. The specimen comprised peripheral blood, sampled on day 0 of AZD1222 vaccination. The receptor set was obtained from an adult in good health.

The J gene is TRBJ1-1, the V gene TRBV29-1; D remains ambiguous. The CDR3 loop spans 13 amino acids. Germline loops: CDR1 SQVTM, CDR2 ANQGSEA. Trimming took 5 bases from V and 0 from J, leaving 10 bases between them. CDR3 sequence: CSVLQPMNTEAFF. In DNA form, the CDR3 reads TGCAGCGTTCTCCAACCCATGAACACTGAAGCTTTCTTT.

The chain links TRBV9 to TRBJ1-4; D is unresolved. Per germline, CDR1 SGDLS and CDR2 YYNGEE. V was pared by 4 bases and J by 2 bases, with 12 bases between. The CDR3 totals 15 residues. For the CDR3, the DNA is TGTGCCAGCAGCTTTCGACAAGGCACTAATGAAAAACTGTTTTTT. Its translation: CASSFRQGTNEKLFF.

The genes are TRBV20-1 and TRBJ2-2; no clear D gene. CDR1 DFQATT and CDR2 SNEGSKA come from the germline V gene (reference sequence). The V end lost 3 bases, the J end lost 6 bases, and 11 bases lay between the germline ends. This CDR3 has 13 amino acids. CDR3 region: CSASPLNAGELFF. The CDR3 nucleotides are TGCAGTGCTAGTCCCTTAAACGCCGGGGAGCTGTTTTTT.

The chain carries TRBV10-3 and TRBJ1-5, with D possibly TRBD1 on 5 matching bases. The CDR3 is made up of 13 amino acids. With 6 bases removed from V and 7 bases from J, the gap between germline ends came to 13 bases. Germline CDR1 ENHRY, CDR2 SYGVKD. CDR3 sequence (DNA): TGTGCCATCAGCGGGGACGTACCCCAGCCCCAGCATTTT. The encoded protein is CAISGDVPQPQHF.

The chain couples TRBV5-1 to TRBJ1-6; unclear D gene. Germline V gives CDR1 SGHRS, CDR2 YFSETQ. The CDR3 loop spans 15 amino acids. Trimming pared 0 bases from V and 5 bases from J, leaving 9 bases between. CDR3 in amino acids: CASSLDRQNNSPLHF. The CDR3 DNA reads as TGCGCCAGCAGCTTGGACCGACAAAATAATTCACCCCTCCACTTT.

The chain couples TRBV4-2 to TRBJ2-1; 10 bases match TRBD1. The germline V gene encodes CDR1 LGHNA and CDR2 YNFKEQ. There are 16 residues in the CDR3. V shed 2 bases and J 4 bases; nucleotides not matched to a gene: 5. The CDR3: CASSQPGQGSYNEQFF. CDR3 nucleotides: TGTGCCAGCAGCCAACCGGGACAGGGGAGTTACAATGAGCAGTTCTTC.

CDR3 DNA: TGTGCCAGCAGCTTAGGGGTACAGGTTGGGGAGCTGTTTTTT. It translates to CASSLGVQVGELFF. The V call is TRBV11-2, the J call TRBJ2-2; D is possibly TRBD1 (5 bases). The V and J ends lost 1 base and 8 bases respectively, with 11 bases between them. Germline CDR1 and CDR2: SGHAT and FQNNGV. This CDR3 region has 14 residues.

This clone showed up just once. The rearrangement joins TRBV9 to TRBJ1-3; 9 bases map to TRBD1. V was clipped by 0 bases and J by 3 bases; unmatched bases: 7. The germline gives CDR1 SGDLS, CDR2 YYNGEE. This CDR3 has 17 residues. The CDR3 sequence is CASSVGGQGFGGNTIYF. The CDR3 bases are TGTGCCAGCAGCGTAGGGGGACAGGGATTTGGTGGAAACACCATATATTTT.

V usage is TRBV6-5 and J usage is TRBJ2-3; possibly TRBD2 for D (7 bases). Germline values: CDR1 MNHEY, CDR2 SVGAGI. The CDR3 has 14 amino acids. V gave up 8 bases and J gave up 4 bases, with 16 bases separating them. This chain's CDR3 is CASSQGTTSDTQYF. CDR3 sequence (DNA): TGTGCCAGCTCCCAGGGGACTACCTCAGATACGCAGTATTTT.